This T cell receptor beta chain was sequenced during a study of beta chain features in type 1 diabetes. Study information: Cell yields, gender and age were similar in healthy donors and patients.

CDR1 SGHTA and CDR2 FQGNSA come from the germline V gene. The length of the CDR3 is 14 residues. The J segment lost 5 bases and the V segment lost 7 bases, leaving 7 bases of the junction unmatched. Since all of the isolated RNA was reverse transcribed, expressed TCRB transcripts were what got sequenced. Repertoires were generated with immunoSEQ multiplex PCR, while TCRdb's copy carries only in-frame clones and drops some. The profile covers 250,000 to 350,000 clones, with around 10% appearing a single time and 0.015% to 0.02% taken by the ten largest. This clone was seen a few times. No antigen is known for it. Study results and limitations: TCRB CDR3s from Type 1 diabetes patients were moderately but significantly shorter in all four CD4+ subsets. A potential influence of HLA type upon TCRB rearrangement remained unresolved herein. The study found that naive, central memory and Treg TCRB repertoires appeared more similar in patients than in healthy donors.

The receptor comes from a woman in her 30s in good health. The chain couples TRBV7-2 to TRBJ2-1; the match to TRBD1 covers 8 bases. The sample taken for sequencing was naive CD4+ T cells from blood. CDR3 in amino acids: CASTTRTGNNEQFF. CDR3 DNA sequence: TGTGCCAGCACCACGCGGACAGGGAACAATGAGCAGTTCTTC. Based on the CDR3 plus reference TRBV7-2 and TRBJ2-1, the full variable domain is GAGVSQSPSNKVTEKGKDVELRCDPISGHTALYWYRQSLGQGLEFLIYFQGNSAPDKSGLPSDRFSAERTGGSVSTLTIQRTQQEDSAVYLCASTTRTGNNEQFFGPGTRLTVL.